This TCR beta chain was documented in a study of cytomegalovirus exposure and HLA in healthy donors (dated by TCRdb to the late 2010s). Concerning the study at large: An earlier analysis of fewer than 750 of the donors reported approximately 260 Gb of sequence data and 117 million unique TCR beta sequences obtained from about 170 million T cells. Among the roughly 390 genotyped donors, 81% belonged to the genetic ancestry cluster associated with self-reported Caucasian donors. To predict cytomegalovirus infection status, the study combined high-throughput TCR immunosequencing, statistical association of individual TCRs with disease status, and machine learning. Alongside the repertoire data, information on donor age, sex, ethnicity and CMV serostatus was compiled. All discovery cohort repertoires had been generated using a single sequencing platform. An early release that covered 640 HLA-typed donors contained about 300 gigabases of sequencing data and around 85 million unique TCR sequences. Across some 400 genotyped donors of the cohort, an average of roughly 200,000 unique TCR beta nucleotide sequences per donor were sequenced, and around 20% of those sequences were non-productive. In a later genetic analysis, genome-wide SNP genotypes for about 55% of the roughly 670 donors were used, and that subset was treated as a discovery cohort. Rather than using new phenotypic data, the later analysis identified candidate immune exposures from TCR beta sequences and from how often those sequences occurred across donors. To decide whether each TCR beta V gene segment behaved as functional or pseudogenic, an earlier analysis of approximately 590 of the donors relied on high-throughput TCR beta sequencing. The study aimed to test whether signatures of past pathogen exposure could be identified by cataloging public T cell receptors. Class I and class II HLA loci were covered by the typing at four-digit resolution. About five DR-DQ haplotypes were treated as single units for association and clustering because of strong linkage in the cohort. The number of typed donors differed by locus: about 629-640 for A, B, C, DRB1 and DQB1; 500 to 550 for DQA1; about 600 for DPA1; and roughly 450 for DPB1. The study used immunosequencing to profile the T cell repertoires of more than 650 subjects and linked those repertoires to cytomegalovirus serostatus. In a later analysis, previously published TCR beta repertoires from 666 donors were re-analyzed and high-resolution HLA genotyping was added so that TCR occurrence patterns could be studied. A separate validation cohort of 100 to 150 different subjects was used in addition to the roughly 720-subject first cohort.

The cohort comprised around 700 healthy bone marrow donors. At the time of sampling, all cohort members were nominally healthy, though unrecorded immune exposures were likely present. The donor tested CMV seronegative and was one of the 352 seronegative cohort members. A peripheral blood sample was collected from each donor, and TCR beta sequencing was performed on peripheral blood mononuclear cells. Genomic DNA extraction from the blood cell samples was performed with the Qiagen DNeasy Blood Extraction Kit. The library was made by the immunoSEQ multiplex PCR assay. The multiplex PCR relied on a mix of 60 forward primers for TCR Vbeta segments and 13 reverse primers for TCR Jbeta segments. Amplification of the CDR3 region of rearranged TCR beta genes was performed with a multiplex PCR assay on genomic DNA. On the Illumina HiSeq System, the amplified TCR beta libraries were sequenced as 87-base-pair reads. In the source study's methods: A later analysis counted about 80 million unique TCR beta chains across the 690 or so repertoires, and some 11 million of these chains were shared by at least two donors. Raw reads were error-corrected and collapsed into unique sequences with a nearest-neighbor algorithm that merged closely related sequences to remove PCR and sequencing errors. To assign V, D and J gene segments, CDR3 sequences were aligned to IMGT reference sequences. Each retained sequence needed at least a six-nucleotide match to both a V gene segment and a J gene segment. A rearrangement counted as productive if the CDR3 had no stop codons and remained in frame with V and J, and every other rearrangement counted as non-productive. Following IMGT convention, CDR3 was defined as the stretch from the second conserved V-encoded cysteine up to the conserved J-encoded phenylalanine. In an earlier analysis of 550 to 650 of the donors, sequences lacking an unambiguous match to a single V gene segment were excluded. An earlier analysis of a few hundred of the donors classified V segments as functional when productive rearrangements were above 56.7% and as segregating when the standard deviation between donors was above 5%. A statistical classification framework was built to diagnose cytomegalovirus status from the catalog of TCR beta chain sequences. A later analysis assigned V and J genes by comparing TCR nucleotide sequences with IMGT/GENE-DB human TR gene sequences. In a later analysis, CDR3 sequences and most-parsimonious VDJ recombination scenarios were assigned using the TCRdist pipeline. In a later analysis, every TCR beta chain was defined by the combination of its CDR3 amino acid sequence and its V-gene family, and reads without a unique V-gene family were dropped. As a way to deal with suspected cross-contamination and a sequencing artifact, a later analysis dropped approximately 570 nucleotide sequences that were highly shared and had low generation probability. In a later analysis, a clonal expansion index was calculated for each public chain from normalized within-repertoire ranks of inferred template counts. In a later analysis, generation probabilities were computed with a VDJ recombination model fitted to out-of-frame rearrangements, and the resulting probabilities were checked against IGoR. A later analysis scored TCR-TCR, TCR-HLA and TCR-CMV co-occurrence with hypergeometric tests, applying a repertoire-size bias correction to TCR pairs. To estimate false discovery rates, a later analysis permuted the HLA or CMV assignments 20 times. In a later analysis, co-occurring TCRs were grouped with DBSCAN, and TCRdist sequence similarity was added when clustering was performed within HLA-allele-positive subsets. Repertoires with fewer than 30,000 or more than 120,000 public chains were left out of co-occurrence clustering, as were about 5 repertoires with anomalous nucleotide sharing. As stored in TCRdb, this immuneACCESS dataset retains in-frame rearrangements with V and J assigned. A fraction of the clones does not appear; measured against another copy, unresolved V genes explain less than half of the discrepancy, and the remainder lacks a known reason. The DNA was the basis for D and trimming; V, J and clone size are from that table. The sample table shows 100,000 to 150,000 clones, and approximately 77% are seen once. More than 1.5% of the sample rests with the top ten.

V has 4 bases trimmed and J has 0 bases trimmed; junction bases matching no gene number 5. The germline V gene (reference sequence) specifies SGHNT as CDR1 and YYREEE as CDR2. From the cysteine up to the phenylalanine, the CDR3 has a length of 15 residues. Only the CDR3 part of the read is kept: 45 bases, read in frame from the first base. What the work shows at the level of the full study, not this receptor alone: The presence/absence analyses assumed that sequencing depth was roughly uniform across donors, and that assumption may not be true. According to a later genetic analysis, donors in an Asian-associated ancestry cluster had fewer N-insertions in productive TCRs than the approximately 630-donor mean. Some IMGT-functional V segments, including TRBV6-2 and TRBV6-3, could not be distinguished by the 87-base-pair reads and were therefore excluded. The study listed 164 TCR beta chains as associated with cytomegalovirus. CMV serostatus was the only immune exposure information available for the cohort. When HLA alleles, especially DR and DQ, strongly co-occurred, TCR associations were difficult to assign to individual alleles. An earlier analysis of several hundred of the donors showed that most TCR beta V segments appeared in productive rearrangements either about 90% or about 30% of the time, which broadly matched IMGT annotations. A later analysis found that HLA-associated TCR beta chains were more clonally expanded and had lower generation probabilities than equally common non-associated chains. The earlier analysis of about 600 of the donors excluded some 15 rarely observed V segments, including chromosome 9 orphons, because counts were too low. HLA typing was unavailable for some donors at each locus, so association tests used only the typed subset. Most CMV-associated TCR beta chains appeared to be HLA-restricted in a later analysis, and the HLA associations seemed to be driven largely by CMV exposure. The classifier was reported to diagnose cytomegalovirus status with high specificity and sensitivity in both the original cohort and the validation cohort. At a false discovery rate of 0.05, a later analysis linked 15,000 to 20,000 TCR beta sequences to specific HLA alleles. V-gene and J-gene trimming of TCR beta chains was associated with a missense DCLRE1C variant in a later genetic analysis, and the association was replicated in an independent cohort. According to a later analysis, TCR association rates differed among HLA loci, with DRB1 alleles showing the most associated TCRs and HLA-C alleles showing the fewest. The authors suggested that the approach could potentially be extended to other disease states and immunological phenotypes. A further reported finding was that TCR beta sequences accurately predicted the HLA-A and HLA-B alleles for most subjects in the first cohort. A few of the identified cytomegalovirus-associated TCR beta chains were confirmed in vitro to be specific for cytomegalovirus antigens. A cluster of highly shared sequence variants was judged likely to represent a technical artifact of the sequencing pipeline. Several of the top co-occurrence clusters appeared to be linked to parvovirus B19, influenza, CMV and Epstein-Barr virus, according to a later analysis. Correlated functional status among segregating V segments might be attributable to linkage disequilibrium, but an unknown experimental factor could not be ruled out. Across donors, most TCR sequences were observed very rarely, whereas some public TCRs were present in many individuals. In this cohort, only TCR beta chains were sequenced, and detectable features were limited by the absence of alpha or paired-chain data.

In regard to this clone: The specificity of this receptor is unknown. No base quality values were provided; no much bigger clone lies one nucleotide off.

The sequencing sample was made of PBMCs. The chain is encoded by TRBV5-4 joined to TRBJ2-3, and 7 junction bases match TRBD1. The sequence came from a man aged 18 to 29 in good health and CMV-seronegative. The bases read TGTGCCAGCAGCCGGGACAGATCTAGCACAGATACGCAGTATTTT. The resulting protein is CASSRDRSSTDTQYF.